This TCR beta chain was identified in a study of Ad26.COV2.S vaccination and SARS-CoV-2 variants. The assay was immunoSEQ multiplex PCR, and TCRdb's table has in-frame clones only and misses some. The sample contains about 39,000 clones, around 83% of which appear only once. The source is a human donor who had recovered from COVID-19. The source was peripheral blood, collected after recovery from COVID-19.

The CDR3: CASRRTSGNTYEQYF. CDR3 DNA sequence: TGTGCCAGCAGACGGACGTCGGGGAATACCTACGAGCAGTACTTC. V is TRBV6-5 and J is TRBJ2-7, with a possible D match to TRBD2 (5 bases). The V end was cut by 6 bases, the J end by 2 bases, with 17 bases between. The CDR3 contains 15 residues. Germline CDR1 reads MNHEY; CDR2 reads SVGAGI.